The 5 T cell receptor beta chains below were found in one sample sequenced in a study of CD8+CD57+ T cells in acquired aplastic anemia. Genomic DNA provided the template from which TCR beta VDJ and CDR3 profiles were obtained. TCRdb re-analysed the reads in MiXCR, keeping a single row per CDR3 protein. The table includes around 130,000 distinct CDR3 sequences, 45% to 60% detected once. Individuals selected for sequencing had exhibited CD8+CD57+ cell expansion on flow cytometry. What was sequenced was sorted CD4+, CD8+, or CD8+CD57+ T cells (not recorded which) from PBMCs. The receptors here all came from a human donor with aplastic anemia.

This sequence joins TRBV10-1 and TRBJ2-1, with 9 bases identical to TRBD2. CDR1 WNHNN and CDR2 SYGVQD come from the germline V gene (reference sequence). The CDR3 spans 14 residues. The V and J ends lost 2 bases and 8 bases, in that order; junction bases with no gene match: 4. Written as DNA, the CDR3 is TGCGCCAGCAGTGAGGGCGGGAGGGTATATGAGCAGTTCTTC. It specifies CASSEGGRVYEQFF.

The rearrangement links TRBV20-1 to TRBJ1-2, with D tentatively TRBD1 (5 bases). Germline V lookup: CDR1 DFQATT, CDR2 SNEGSKA (reference sequence). The CDR3 contains 13 residues. With 6 bases removed from V and 2 bases from J, the gap between germline ends came to 13 bases. The chain's CDR3 is CSAVGQRNYGYTF. CDR3 DNA sequence: TGCAGTGCCGTGGGGCAGCGAAACTATGGCTACACCTTC.

This chain joins TRBV28 and TRBJ1-2, with D tentatively TRBD1 (6 bases). Trimming left V 6 bases short and J 12 bases short, with 17 bases between. Germline V gene lookup returns CDR1 MDHEN and CDR2 SYDVKM. This CDR3 is built from 12 residues. The CDR3 sequence is CASSNRVRRDTF. The CDR3 DNA sequence: TGTGCCAGCAGCAACAGGGTCCGCCGGGACACCTTC.

The J gene is TRBJ2-7, the V gene TRBV24-1, with 8 bases identical to TRBD2. This CDR3 has 14 amino acids. Germline values: CDR1 KGHDR, CDR2 SFDVKD. Trimming took 12 bases from V and 2 from J; bases not matched to a gene: 11. The CDR3: CARAGGRETYEQYF. The CDR3 DNA reads TGTGCCCGGGCGGGGGGAAGGGAGACCTACGAGCAGTACTTC.

The chain is built from TRBV25-1 and TRBJ1-1, with unresolved D. Trimming took 1 base from V and 0 from J, leaving 9 bases between them. The CDR3 sequence is 15 residues long. Germline V CDR1 and CDR2: MGHDK, SYGVNS. In DNA form, the CDR3 reads TGTGCCAGCAGTGAATCTAGCGGACTGAACACTGAAGCTTTCTTT. Translated: CASSESSGLNTEAFF.